This T cell receptor beta chain was documented in a study of identical twins. Study observations and caveats: In beta out-of-frame sequences, the excess sharing between twins was weaker.

Each CDR3 protein gets one entry after TCRdb re-called the 5' RACE reads with MiXCR. The data contain around 280,000 distinct CDR3 sequences, approximately 8% of them singletons. This clonotype was picked up a small number of times. Its target is not known. The same data also went into a second study, on yellow fever vaccine responses in identical twins.

The sample consisted of memory (CD45RO+) T cells sorted from blood. The TCR comes from a woman aged 18 to 35 in good health.

Written as DNA, the CDR3 is TGTGCCAGCAAAGGACCCCTCGGTGGGGAGCAGTTCTTC. This codes for CASKGPLGGEQFF. The chain is built from TRBV6-1 and TRBJ2-1; D remains ambiguous. Trimming took off 7 bases at V and 10 bases at J, with 17 bases between the two ends. There are 13 residues in the CDR3. From germline, CDR1 is MNHNS and CDR2 SASEGT.